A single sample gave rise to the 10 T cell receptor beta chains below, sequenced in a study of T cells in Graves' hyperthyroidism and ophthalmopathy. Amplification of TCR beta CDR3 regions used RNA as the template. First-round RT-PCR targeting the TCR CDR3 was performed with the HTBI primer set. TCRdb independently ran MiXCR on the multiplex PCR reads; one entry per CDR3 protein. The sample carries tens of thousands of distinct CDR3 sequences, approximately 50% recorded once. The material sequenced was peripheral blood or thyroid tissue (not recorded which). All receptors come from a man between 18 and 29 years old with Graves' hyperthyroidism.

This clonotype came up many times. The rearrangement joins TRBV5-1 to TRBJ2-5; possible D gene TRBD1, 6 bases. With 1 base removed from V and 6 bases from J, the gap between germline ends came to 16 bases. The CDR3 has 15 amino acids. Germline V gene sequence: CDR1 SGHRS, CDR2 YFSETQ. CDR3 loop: CASSLFVRGMQTQYF. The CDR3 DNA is TGCGCCAGCAGCTTGTTCGTCAGGGGCATGCAGACCCAGTACTTC.

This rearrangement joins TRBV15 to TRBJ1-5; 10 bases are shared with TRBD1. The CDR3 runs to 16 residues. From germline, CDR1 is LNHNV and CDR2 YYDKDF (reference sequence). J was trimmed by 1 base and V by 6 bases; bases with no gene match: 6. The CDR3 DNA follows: TGTGCCACCAGTAAGACAGGGGGCGTGAGCAATCAGCCCCAGCATTTT. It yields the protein CATSKTGGVSNQPQHF.

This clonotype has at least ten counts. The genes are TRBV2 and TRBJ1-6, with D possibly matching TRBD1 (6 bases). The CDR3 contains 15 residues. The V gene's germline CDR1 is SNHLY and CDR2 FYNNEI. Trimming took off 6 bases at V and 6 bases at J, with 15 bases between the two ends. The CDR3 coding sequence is TGTGCCAGCAGCACAATAACAGGGCGTAATTCACCCCTCCACTTT. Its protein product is CASSTITGRNSPLHF.

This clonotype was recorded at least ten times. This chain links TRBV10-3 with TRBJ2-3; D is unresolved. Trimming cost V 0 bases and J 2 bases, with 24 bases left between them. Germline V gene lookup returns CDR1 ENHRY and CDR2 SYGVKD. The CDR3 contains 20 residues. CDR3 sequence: CAISESRLFRTRSNTDTQYF. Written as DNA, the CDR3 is TGTGCCATCAGTGAGTCTCGTCTTTTCAGGACCCGATCTAACACAGATACGCAGTATTTT.

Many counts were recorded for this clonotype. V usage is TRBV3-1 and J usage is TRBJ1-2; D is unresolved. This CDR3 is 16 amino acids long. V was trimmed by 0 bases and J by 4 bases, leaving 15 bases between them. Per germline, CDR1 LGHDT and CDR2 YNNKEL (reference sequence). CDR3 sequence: CASSQDFPGRGYGYTF. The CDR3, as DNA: TGTGCCAGCAGCCAAGACTTTCCTGGGCGTGGCTATGGCTACACCTTC. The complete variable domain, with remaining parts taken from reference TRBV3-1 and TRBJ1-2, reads DTAVSQTPKYLVTQMGNDKSIKCEQNLGHDTMYWYKQDSKKFLKIMFSYNNKELIINETVPNRFSPKSPDKAHLNLHINSLELGDSAVYFCASSQDFPGRGYGYTFGSGTRLTVV.

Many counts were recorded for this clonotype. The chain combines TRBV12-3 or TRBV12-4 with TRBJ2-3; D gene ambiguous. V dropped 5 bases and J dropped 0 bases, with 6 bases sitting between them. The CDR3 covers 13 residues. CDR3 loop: CASSTDSTDTQYF. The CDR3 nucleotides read TGTGCCAGCAGTACAGATAGCACAGATACGCAGTATTTT.

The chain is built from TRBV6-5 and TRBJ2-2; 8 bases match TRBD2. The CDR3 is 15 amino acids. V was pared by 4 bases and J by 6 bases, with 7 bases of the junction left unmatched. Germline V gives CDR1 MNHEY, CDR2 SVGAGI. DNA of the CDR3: TGTGCCAGCAGTTTACGGCGGGAGGTACCCGGGGAGCTGTTTTTT. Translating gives CASSLRREVPGELFF.

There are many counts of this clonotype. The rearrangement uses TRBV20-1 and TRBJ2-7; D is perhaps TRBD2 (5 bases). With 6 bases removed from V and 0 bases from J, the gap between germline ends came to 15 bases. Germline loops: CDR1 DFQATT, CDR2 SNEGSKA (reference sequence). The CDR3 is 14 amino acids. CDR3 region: CSANGLTASYEQYF. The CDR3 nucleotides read TGCAGTGCAAACGGACTTACCGCCTCCTACGAGCAGTACTTC.

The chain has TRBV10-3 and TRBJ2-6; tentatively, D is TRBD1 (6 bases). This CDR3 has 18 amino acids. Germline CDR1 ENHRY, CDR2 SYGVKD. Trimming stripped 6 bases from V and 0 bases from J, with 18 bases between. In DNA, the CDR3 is TGTGCCATCAGGCCCCAGACAGGCATCAGCTCTGGGGCCAACGTCCTGACTTTC. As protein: CAIRPQTGISSGANVLTF.

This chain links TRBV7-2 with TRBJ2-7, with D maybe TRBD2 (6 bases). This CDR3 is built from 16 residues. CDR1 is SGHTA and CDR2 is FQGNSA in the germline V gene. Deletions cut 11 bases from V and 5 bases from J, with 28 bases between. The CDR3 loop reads CAWSGGTFKEMDEQYF. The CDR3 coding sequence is TGTGCCTGGAGTGGGGGGACTTTCAAGGAGATGGACGAGCAGTACTTC.